This T cell receptor beta chain comes out of a study of patients and donors after allogeneic stem cell transplantation. TCRdb ran MiXCR on the RT-PCR reads and lists one entry per CDR3 protein. The top ten clones hold around 5.5% of a sample with about 960,000 distinct CDR3 sequences, around 17% of them seen once. This clonotype has at least ten counts. Germline V gene sequence: CDR1 ENHRY, CDR2 SYGVKD. V was pared by 7 bases and J by 3 bases, with 10 bases of the junction left unmatched. The CDR3 is made up of 15 amino acids. The V call is TRBV10-3, the J call TRBJ2-7; 9 bases map to TRBD1. Sequencing used blood, either unsorted or a sorted T cell fraction (not recorded which). The clonotype was recovered from a human donor who was either an allogeneic HSCT recipient or a stem cell or donor lymphocyte infusion donor (not recorded which). It is not recorded whose cells these are; they may come from a transplant donor. CDR3 amino acids: CAIKRTGQGFYEQYF. CDR3 bases: TGTGCCATCAAGAGGACCGGACAGGGGTTCTACGAGCAGTACTTC.